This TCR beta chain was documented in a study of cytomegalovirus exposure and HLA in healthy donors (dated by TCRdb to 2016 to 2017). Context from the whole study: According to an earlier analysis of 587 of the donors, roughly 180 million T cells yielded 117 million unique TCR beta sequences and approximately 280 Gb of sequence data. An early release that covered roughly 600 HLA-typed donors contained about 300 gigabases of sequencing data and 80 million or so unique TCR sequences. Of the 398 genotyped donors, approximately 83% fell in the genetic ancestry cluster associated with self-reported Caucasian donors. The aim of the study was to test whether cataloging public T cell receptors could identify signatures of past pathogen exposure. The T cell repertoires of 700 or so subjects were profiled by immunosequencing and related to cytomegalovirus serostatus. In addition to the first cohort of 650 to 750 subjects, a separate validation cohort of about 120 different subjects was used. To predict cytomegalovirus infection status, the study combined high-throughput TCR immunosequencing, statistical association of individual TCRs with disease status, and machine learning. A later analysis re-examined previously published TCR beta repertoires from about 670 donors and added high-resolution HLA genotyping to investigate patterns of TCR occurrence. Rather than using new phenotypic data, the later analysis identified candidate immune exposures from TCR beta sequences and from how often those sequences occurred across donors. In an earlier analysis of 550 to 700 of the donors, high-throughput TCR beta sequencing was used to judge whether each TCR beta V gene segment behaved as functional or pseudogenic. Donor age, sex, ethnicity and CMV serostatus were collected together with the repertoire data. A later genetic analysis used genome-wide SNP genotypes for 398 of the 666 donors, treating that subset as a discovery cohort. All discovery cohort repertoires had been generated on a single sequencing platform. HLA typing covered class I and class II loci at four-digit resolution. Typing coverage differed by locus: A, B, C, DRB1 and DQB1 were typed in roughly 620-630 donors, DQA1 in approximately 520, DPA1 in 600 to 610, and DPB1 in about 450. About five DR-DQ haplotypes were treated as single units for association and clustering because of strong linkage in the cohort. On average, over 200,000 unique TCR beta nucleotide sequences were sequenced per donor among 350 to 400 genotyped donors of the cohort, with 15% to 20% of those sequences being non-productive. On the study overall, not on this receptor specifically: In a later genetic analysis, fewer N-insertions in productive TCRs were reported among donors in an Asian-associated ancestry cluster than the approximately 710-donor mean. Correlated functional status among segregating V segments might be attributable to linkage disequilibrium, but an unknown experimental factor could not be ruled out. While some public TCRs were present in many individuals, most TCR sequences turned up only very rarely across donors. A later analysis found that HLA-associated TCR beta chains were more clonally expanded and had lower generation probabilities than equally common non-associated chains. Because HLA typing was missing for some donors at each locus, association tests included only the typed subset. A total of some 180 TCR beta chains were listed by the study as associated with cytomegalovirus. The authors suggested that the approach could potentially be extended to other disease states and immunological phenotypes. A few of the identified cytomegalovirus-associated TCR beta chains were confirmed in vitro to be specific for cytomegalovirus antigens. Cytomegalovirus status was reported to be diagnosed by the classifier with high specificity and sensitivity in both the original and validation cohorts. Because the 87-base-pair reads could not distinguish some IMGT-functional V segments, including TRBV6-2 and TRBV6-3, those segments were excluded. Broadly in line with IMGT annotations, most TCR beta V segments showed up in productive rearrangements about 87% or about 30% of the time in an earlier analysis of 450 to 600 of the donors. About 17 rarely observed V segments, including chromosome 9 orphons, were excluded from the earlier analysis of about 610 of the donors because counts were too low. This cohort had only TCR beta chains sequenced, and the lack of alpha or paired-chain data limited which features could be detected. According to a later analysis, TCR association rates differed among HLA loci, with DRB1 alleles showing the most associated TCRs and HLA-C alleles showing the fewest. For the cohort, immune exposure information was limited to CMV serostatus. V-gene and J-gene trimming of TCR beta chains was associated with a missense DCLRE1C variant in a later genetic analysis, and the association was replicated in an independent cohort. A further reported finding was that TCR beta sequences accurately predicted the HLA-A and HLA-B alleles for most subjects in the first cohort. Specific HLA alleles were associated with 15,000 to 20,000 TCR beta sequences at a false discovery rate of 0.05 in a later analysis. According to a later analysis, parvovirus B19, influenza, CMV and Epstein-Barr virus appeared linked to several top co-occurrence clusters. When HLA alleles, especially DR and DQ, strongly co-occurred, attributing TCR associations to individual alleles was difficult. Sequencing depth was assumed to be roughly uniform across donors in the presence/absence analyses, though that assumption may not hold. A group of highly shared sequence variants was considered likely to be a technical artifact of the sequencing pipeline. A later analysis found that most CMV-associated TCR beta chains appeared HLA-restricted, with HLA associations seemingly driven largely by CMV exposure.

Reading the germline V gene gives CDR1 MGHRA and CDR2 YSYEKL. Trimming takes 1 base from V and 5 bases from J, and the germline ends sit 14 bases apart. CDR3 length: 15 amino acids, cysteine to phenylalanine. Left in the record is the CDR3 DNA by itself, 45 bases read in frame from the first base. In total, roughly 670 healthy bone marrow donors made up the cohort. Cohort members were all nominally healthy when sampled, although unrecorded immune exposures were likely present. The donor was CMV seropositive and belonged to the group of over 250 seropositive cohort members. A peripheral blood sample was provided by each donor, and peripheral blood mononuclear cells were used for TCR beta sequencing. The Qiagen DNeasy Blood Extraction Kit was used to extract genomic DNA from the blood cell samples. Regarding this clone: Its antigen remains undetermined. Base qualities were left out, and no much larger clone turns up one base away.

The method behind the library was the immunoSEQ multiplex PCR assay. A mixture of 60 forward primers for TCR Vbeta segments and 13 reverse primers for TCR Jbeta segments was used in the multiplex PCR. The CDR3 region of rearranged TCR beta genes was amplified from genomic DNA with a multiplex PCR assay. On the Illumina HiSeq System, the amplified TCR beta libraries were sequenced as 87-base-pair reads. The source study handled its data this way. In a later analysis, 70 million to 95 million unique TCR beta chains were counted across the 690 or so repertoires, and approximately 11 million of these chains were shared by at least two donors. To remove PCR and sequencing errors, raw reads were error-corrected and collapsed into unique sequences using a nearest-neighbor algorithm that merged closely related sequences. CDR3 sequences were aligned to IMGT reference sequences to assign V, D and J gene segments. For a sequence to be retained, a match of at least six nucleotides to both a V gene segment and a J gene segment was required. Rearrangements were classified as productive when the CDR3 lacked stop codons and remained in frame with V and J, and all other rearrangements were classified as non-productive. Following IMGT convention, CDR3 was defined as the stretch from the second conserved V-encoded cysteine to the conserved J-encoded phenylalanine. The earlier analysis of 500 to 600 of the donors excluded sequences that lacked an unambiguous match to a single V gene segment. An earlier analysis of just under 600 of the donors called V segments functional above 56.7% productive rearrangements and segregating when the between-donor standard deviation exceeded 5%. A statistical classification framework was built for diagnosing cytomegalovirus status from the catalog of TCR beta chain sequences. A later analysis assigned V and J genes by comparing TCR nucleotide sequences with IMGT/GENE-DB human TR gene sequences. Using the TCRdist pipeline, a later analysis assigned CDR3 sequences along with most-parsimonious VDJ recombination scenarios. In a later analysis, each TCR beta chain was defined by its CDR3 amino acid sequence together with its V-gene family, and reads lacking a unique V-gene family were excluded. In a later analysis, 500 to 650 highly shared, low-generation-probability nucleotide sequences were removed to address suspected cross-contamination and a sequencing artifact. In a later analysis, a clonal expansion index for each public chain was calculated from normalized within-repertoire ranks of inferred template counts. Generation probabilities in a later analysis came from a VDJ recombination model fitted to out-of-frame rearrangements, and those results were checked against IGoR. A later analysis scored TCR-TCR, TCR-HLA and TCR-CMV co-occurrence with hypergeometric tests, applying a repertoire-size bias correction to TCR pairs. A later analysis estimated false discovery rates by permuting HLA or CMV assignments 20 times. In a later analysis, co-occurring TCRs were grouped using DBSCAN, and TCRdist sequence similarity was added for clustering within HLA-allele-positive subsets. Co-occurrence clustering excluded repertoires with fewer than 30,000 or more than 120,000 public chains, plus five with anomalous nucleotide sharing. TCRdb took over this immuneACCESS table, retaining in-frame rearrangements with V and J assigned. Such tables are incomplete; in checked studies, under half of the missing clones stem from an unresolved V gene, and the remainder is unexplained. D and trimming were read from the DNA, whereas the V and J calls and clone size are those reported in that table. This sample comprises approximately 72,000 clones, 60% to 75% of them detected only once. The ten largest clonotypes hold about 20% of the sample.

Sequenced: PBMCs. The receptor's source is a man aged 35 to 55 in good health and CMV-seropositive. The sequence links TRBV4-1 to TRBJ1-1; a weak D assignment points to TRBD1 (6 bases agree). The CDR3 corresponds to CASSQVGDTGTEAFF. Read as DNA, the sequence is TGCGCCAGCAGCCAAGTTGGGGACACGGGAACTGAAGCTTTCTTT.